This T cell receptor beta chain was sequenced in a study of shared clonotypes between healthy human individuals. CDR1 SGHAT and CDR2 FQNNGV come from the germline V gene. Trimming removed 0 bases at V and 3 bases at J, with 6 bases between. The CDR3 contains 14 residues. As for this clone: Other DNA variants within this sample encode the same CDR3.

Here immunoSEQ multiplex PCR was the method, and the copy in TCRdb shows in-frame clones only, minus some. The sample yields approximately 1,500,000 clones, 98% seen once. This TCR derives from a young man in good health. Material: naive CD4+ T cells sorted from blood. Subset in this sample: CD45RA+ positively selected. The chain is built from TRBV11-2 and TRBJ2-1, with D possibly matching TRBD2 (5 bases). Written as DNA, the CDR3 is TGTGCCAGCAGCTTAGATGGGAGCTACAATGAGCAGTTCTTC. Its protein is CASSLDGSYNEQFF.